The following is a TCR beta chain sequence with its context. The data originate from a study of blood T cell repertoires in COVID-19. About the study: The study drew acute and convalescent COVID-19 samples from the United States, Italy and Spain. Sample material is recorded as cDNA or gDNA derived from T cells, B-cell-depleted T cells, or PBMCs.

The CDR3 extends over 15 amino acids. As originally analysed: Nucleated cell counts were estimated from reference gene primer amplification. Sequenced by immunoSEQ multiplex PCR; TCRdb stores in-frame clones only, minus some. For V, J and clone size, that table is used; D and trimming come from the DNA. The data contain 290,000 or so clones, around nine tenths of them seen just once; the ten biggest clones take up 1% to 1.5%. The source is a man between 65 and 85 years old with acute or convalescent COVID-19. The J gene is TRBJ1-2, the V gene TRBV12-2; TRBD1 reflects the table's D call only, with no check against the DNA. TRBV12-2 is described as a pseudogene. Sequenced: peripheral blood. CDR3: CASRLVPGGSDGYTF. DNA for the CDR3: TGTGCAAGTCGCTTAGTCCCAGGGGGCTCGGATGGCTACACCTTC.